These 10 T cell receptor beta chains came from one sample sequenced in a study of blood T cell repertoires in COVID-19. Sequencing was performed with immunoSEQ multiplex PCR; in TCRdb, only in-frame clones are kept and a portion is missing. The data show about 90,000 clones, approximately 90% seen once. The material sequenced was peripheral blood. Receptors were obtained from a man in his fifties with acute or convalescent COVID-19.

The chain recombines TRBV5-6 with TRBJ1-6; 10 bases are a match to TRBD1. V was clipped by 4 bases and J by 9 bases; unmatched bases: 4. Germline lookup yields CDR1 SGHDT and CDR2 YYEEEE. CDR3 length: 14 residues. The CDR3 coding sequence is TGTGCCAGCAGCGGGACAGGGGAAGGTTCACCCCTCCACTTT. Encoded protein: CASSGTGEGSPLHF.

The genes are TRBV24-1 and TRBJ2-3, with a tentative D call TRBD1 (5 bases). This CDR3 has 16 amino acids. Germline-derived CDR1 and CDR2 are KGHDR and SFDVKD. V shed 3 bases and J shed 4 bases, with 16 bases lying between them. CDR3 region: CATSDPGKPPADTQYF. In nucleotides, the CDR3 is TGTGCCACCAGTGATCCAGGGAAACCCCCCGCAGATACGCAGTATTTT.

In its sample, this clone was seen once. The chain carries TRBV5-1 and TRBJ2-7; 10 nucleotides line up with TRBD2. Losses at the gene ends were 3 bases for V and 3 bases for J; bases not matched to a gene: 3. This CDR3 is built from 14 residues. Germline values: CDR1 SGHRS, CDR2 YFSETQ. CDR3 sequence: CASSSGLAHYEQYF. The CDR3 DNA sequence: TGCGCCAGCAGCTCGGGACTAGCGCACTACGAGCAGTACTTC.

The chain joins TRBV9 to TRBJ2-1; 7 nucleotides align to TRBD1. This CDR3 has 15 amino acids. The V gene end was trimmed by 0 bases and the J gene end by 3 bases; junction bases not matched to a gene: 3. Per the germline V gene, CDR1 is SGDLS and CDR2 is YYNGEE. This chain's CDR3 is CASSVGQGFYNEQFF. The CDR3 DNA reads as TGTGCCAGCAGCGTAGGACAGGGATTCTACAATGAGCAGTTCTTC. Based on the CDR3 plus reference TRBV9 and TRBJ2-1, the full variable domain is DSGVTQTPKHLITATGQRVTLRCSPRSGDLSVYWYQQSLDQGLQFLIQYYNGEERAKGNILERFSAQQFPDLHSELNLSSLELGDSALYFCASSVGQGFYNEQFFGPGTRLTVL.

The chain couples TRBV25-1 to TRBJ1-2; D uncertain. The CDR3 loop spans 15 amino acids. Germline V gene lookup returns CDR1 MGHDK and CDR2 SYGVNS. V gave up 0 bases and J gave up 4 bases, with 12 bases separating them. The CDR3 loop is CASSEYGDGPYGYTF. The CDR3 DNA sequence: TGTGCCAGCAGTGAATATGGAGACGGCCCCTATGGCTACACCTTC.

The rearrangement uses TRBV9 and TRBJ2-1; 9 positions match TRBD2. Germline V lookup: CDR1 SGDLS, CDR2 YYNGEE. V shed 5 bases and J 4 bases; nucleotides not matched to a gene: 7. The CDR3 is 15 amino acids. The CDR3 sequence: CASSARTSAYNEQFF. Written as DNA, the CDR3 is TGTGCCAGCAGTGCCAGGACTAGCGCATACAATGAGCAGTTCTTC. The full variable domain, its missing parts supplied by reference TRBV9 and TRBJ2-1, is DSGVTQTPKHLITATGQRVTLRCSPRSGDLSVYWYQQSLDQGLQFLIQYYNGEERAKGNILERFSAQQFPDLHSELNLSSLELGDSALYFCASSARTSAYNEQFFGPGTRLTVL.

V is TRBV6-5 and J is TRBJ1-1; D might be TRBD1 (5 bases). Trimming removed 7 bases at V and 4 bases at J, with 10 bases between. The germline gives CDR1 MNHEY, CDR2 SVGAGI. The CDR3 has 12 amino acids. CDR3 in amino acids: CASIRGATEAFF. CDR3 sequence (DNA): TGTGCCAGCATAAGGGGTGCCACTGAAGCTTTCTTT.

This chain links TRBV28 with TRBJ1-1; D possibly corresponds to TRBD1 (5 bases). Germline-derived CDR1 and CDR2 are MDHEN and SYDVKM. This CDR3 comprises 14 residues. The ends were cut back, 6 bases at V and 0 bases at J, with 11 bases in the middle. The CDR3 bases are TGTGCCAGCAGCAGACAGCAGATGAACACTGAAGCTTTCTTT. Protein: CASSRQQMNTEAFF.

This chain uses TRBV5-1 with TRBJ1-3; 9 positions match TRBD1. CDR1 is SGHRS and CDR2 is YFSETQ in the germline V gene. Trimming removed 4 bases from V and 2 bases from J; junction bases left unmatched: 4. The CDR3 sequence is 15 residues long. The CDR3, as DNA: TGCGCCAGCAGCAGGGACAGGGCCGCTGGAAACACCATATATTTT. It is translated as CASSRDRAAGNTIYF.

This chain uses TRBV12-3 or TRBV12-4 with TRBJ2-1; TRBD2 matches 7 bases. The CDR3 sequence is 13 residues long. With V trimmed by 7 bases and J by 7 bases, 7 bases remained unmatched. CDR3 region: CASTQLAKNEQFF. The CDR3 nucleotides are TGTGCCAGCACCCAACTAGCGAAGAATGAGCAGTTCTTC.